The rows below give T cell receptor beta chains drawn from one sample of a study of Graves' ophthalmopathy and Graves' hyperthyroidism. TCRdb passed the multiplex PCR reads through MiXCR, listing each CDR3 protein once. The top ten clones hold roughly 1.5% of a sample with a few hundred thousand distinct CDR3 sequences, around 18% of them seen once. The sample comprised peripheral blood. These receptors were collected from a woman younger than 30 with Graves' ophthalmopathy. Each CDR3 is given with its conserved first and last residue. D genes are given only for firm matches. Clone sizes are given selectively: once, few, many, or a class where the clone is expanded.

v_call	clone_size	d_call	j_call	cdr3_nt	cdr3_aa
TRBV7-2	many	-	TRBJ1-1	TGTGCCAGCAGCTCATACAGGGCCGGGAACACTGAAGCTTTCTTT	CASSSYRAGNTEAFF
TRBV7-3	many	TRBD1	TRBJ1-1	TGTGCCAGCAGCTTACAGGGGGCGCCGAACACTGAAGCTTTCTTT	CASSLQGAPNTEAFF
TRBV11-1	-	TRBD1	TRBJ1-1	TGTGCCAGCAGCCCTTCCGACAGGGGTGGCACTGAAGCTTTCTTT	CASSPSDRGGTEAFF
TRBV19	many	-	TRBJ1-1	TGTGCCAGTAGTACCCGGGGTATCACTGAAGCTTTCTTT	CASSTRGITEAFF
TRBV20-1	many	-	TRBJ2-5	TGCAGTGCTAGTGGGGCGATTGGAGAATCGGAGACCCAGTACTTC	CSASGAIGESETQYF
TRBV12-3/TRBV12-4	many	TRBD1	TRBJ1-3	TGTGCCAGCAGCCCCGGGACAGGAGTCCATCCTGGAAACACCATATATTTT	CASSPGTGVHPGNTIYF
TRBV7-2	many	-	TRBJ1-5	TGTGCCAGCAGTCCAAGCAATCAGCCCCAGCATTTT	CASSPSNQPQHF
TRBV6-2/TRBV6-3	-	TRBD1	TRBJ1-5	TGTGCCAGCAGTGGGGGACAGGGGGATAATCAGCCCCAGCATTTT	CASSGGQGDNQPQHF
TRBV19	many	TRBD1	TRBJ2-7	TGTGCCAGTAGTACAGGGGGCGTCTACGAGCAGTACTTC	CASSTGGVYEQYF
TRBV28	many	-	TRBJ1-1	TGTGCCAGCAGCCCCAGGGATTGGACGAACACTGAAGCTTTCTTT	CASSPRDWTNTEAFF
TRBV12-3/TRBV12-4	few	-	TRBJ1-1	TGTGCCAGCACCGCGACAGTGAACACTGAAGCTTTCTTT	CASTATVNTEAFF
TRBV6-1	many	TRBD1	TRBJ2-3	TGTGCCAGCAGTGCCCAGGGGGCAGGCTTGGATACGCAGTATTTT	CASSAQGAGLDTQYF
TRBV6-2/TRBV6-3	many	TRBD2	TRBJ2-5	TGTGCCAGCAGTTACTCGAAAGTCCTAGCGGGAGGGCTTTCGGGGACCCAGTACTTC	CASSYSKVLAGGLSGTQYF
TRBV6-1	many	-	TRBJ2-7	-	CASSDPLGTDYEQYF
TRBV2	many	-	TRBJ1-5	TGTGCCAGCAGTGAAGGAAGGCGCAACCAGGGACAGCCCCAGCATTTT	CASSEGRRNQGQPQHF
TRBV2	-	-	TRBJ1-1	TGTGCCAGCAGTTGGGACGGAGCCTCTGAAGCTTTCTTT	CASSWDGASEAFF
TRBV15	many	-	TRBJ2-7	TGTGCCACCGGCACGGGGGACCTAACCTCCTACGAGCAGTACTTC	CATGTGDLTSYEQYF
TRBV6-1	few	-	TRBJ1-2	TGTGCCAGCAGTGACAGAGTGTATGGCTACACCTTC	CASSDRVYGYTF
TRBV2	many	-	TRBJ2-5	TGTGCCAGCAGTGAGGACAACCAAGAGACCCAGTACTTC	CASSEDNQETQYF
TRBV4-2	many	-	TRBJ1-2	TGTGCCAGCAGCCAAGCCCCCCGGGGGACCGGGGGAGGCTACACCTTC	CASSQAPRGTGGGYTF
TRBV20-1	many	TRBD1	TRBJ2-7	TGCAGTGCTAGAGATCGAATGCAGGGGGTCTCCTACGAGCAGTACTTC	CSARDRMQGVSYEQYF
TRBV28	many	TRBD2	TRBJ2-7	TGTGCCAGCAGTTTATCCCAAAAAGGACTAGCAGGAGTGAGAGGCTACGAGCAGTACTTC	CASSLSQKGLAGVRGYEQYF
TRBV5-1	many	-	TRBJ1-5	TGCGCCAGCAGCTTGGAGGGATGGGATGCGGGCAATCAGCCCCAGCATTTT	CASSLEGWDAGNQPQHF
TRBV7-8	many	-	TRBJ2-7	TGTGCCAGCAGCCGGGTATCCTACGAGCAGTACTTC	CASSRVSYEQYF
TRBV5-1	many	TRBD1	TRBJ2-2	TGCGCCAGCCTTCCCGGGACAGGGGACACCGGGGAGCTGTTTTTT	CASLPGTGDTGELFF
TRBV11-2	many	-	TRBJ1-1	TGTGCCAGCACTGGGGGGCCCACTGAAGCTTTCTTT	CASTGGPTEAFF